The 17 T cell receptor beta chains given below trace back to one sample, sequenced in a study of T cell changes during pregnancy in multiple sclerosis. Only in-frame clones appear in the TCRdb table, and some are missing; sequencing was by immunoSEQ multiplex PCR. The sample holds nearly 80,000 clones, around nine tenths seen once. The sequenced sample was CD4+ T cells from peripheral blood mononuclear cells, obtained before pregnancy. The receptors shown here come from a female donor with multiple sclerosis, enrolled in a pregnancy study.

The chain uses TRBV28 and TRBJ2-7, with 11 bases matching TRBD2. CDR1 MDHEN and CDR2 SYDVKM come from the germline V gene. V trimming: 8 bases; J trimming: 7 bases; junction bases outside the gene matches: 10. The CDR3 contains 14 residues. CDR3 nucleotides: TGTGCCAGCCTGCTAGCGGGAGGTTTTAAGGAGCAGTACTTC. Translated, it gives CASLLAGGFKEQYF. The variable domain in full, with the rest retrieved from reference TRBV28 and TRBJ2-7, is DVKVTQSSRYLVKRTGEKVFLECVQDMDHENMFWYRQDPGLGLRLIYFSYDVKMKEKGDIPEGYSVSREKKERFSLILESASTNQTSMYLCASLLAGGFKEQYFGPGTRLTVT.

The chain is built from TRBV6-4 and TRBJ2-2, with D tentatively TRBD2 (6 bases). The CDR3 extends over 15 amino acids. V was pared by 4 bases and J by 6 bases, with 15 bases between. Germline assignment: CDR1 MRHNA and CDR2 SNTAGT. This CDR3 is CASSARGYSAGELFF. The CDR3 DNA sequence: TGTGCCAGCAGTGCCCGGGGGTATAGCGCCGGGGAGCTGTTTTTT.

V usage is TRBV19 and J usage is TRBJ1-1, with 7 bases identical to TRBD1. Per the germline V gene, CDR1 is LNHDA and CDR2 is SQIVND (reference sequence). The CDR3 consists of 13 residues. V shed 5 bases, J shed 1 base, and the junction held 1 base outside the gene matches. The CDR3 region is CASSGTANTEAFF. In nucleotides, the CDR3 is TGTGCCAGTAGTGGGACAGCGAACACTGAAGCTTTCTTT.

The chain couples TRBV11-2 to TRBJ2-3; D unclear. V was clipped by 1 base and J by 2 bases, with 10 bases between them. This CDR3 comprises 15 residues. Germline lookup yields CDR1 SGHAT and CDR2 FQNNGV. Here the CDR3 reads CASSLVAGATDTQYF. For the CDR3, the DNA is TGTGCCAGCAGCTTAGTTGCAGGCGCCACAGATACGCAGTATTTT.

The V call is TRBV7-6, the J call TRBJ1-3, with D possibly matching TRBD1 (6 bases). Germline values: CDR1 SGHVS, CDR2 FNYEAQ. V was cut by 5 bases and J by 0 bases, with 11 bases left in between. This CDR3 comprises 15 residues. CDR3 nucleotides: TGTGCCAGCAGCCGACAGGTGTTCTCTGGAAACACCATATATTTT. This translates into CASSRQVFSGNTIYF.

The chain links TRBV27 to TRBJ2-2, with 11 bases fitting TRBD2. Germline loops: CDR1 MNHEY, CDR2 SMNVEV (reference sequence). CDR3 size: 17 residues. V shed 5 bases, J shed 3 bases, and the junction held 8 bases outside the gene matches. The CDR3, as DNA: TGTGCCAGCAGTCGCCTGGGGACTAGCGGCCACACCGGGGAGCTGTTTTTT. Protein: CASSRLGTSGHTGELFF.

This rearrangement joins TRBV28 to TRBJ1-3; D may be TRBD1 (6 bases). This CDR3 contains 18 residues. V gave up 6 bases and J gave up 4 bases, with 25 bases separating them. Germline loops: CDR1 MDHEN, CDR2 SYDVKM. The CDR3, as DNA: TGTGCCAGCAGCCTTATGGGGGCCATGGCACGGTACGGAAACACCATATATTTT. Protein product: CASSLMGAMARYGNTIYF.

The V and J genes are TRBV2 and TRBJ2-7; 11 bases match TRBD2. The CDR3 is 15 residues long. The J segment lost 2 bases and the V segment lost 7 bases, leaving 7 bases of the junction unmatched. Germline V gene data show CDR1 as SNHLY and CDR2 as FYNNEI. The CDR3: CASTPLAGVPYEQYF. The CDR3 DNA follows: TGTGCCAGCACCCCACTAGCGGGAGTTCCCTACGAGCAGTACTTC.

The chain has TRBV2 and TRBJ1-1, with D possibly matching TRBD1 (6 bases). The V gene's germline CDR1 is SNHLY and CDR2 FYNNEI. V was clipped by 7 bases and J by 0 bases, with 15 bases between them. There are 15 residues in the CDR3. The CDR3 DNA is TGTGCCAGCACTGAGGGGAACAGGGTGAACACTGAAGCTTTCTTT. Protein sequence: CASTEGNRVNTEAFF.

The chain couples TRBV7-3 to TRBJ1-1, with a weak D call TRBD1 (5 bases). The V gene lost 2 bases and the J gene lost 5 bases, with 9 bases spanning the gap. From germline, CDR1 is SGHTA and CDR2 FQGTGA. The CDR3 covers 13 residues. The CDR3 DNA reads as TGTGCCAGCAGCTTACGGGGGAGTACTGAAGCTTTCTTT. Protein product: CASSLRGSTEAFF.

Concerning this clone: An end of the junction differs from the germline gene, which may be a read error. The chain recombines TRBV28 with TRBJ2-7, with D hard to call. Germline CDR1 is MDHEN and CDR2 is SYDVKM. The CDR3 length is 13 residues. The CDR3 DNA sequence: TGTGCCAGCAGCTTATCCCAGGTGGGCGAGCAGTACTTC. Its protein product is CASSLSQVGEQYF.

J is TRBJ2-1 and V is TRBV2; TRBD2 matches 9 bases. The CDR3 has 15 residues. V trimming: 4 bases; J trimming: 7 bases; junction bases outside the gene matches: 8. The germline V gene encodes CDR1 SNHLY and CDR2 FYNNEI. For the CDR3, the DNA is TGTGCCAGCAGTGGGGTTCGGCGGGAGGGGAATGAGCAGTTCTTC. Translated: CASSGVRREGNEQFF. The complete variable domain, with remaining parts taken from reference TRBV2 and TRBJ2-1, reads EPEVTQTPSHQVTQMGQEVILRCVPISNHLYFYWYRQILGQKVEFLVSFYNNEISEKSEIFDDQFSVERPDGSNFTLKIRSTKLEDSAMYFCASSGVRREGNEQFFGPGTRLTVL.

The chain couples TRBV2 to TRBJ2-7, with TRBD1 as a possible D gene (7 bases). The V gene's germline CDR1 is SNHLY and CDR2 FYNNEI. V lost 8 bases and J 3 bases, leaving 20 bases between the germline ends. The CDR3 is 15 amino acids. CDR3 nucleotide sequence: TGTGCCAGCCGCGGAGGGACAGTGTCATACTACGAGCAGTACTTC. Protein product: CASRGGTVSYYEQYF.

The CDR3 DNA sequence: TGTGCCAGCAGCGTGCAGGGGACGAACTATGGCTACACCTTC. This encodes CASSVQGTNYGYTF. The chain is built from TRBV9 and TRBJ1-2, with a weak D call TRBD1 (6 bases). V lost 2 bases, J lost 2 bases, and 10 bases lay in between. Germline CDR1 SGDLS, CDR2 YYNGEE. CDR3 length equals 14 residues.

The CDR3 nucleotides read TGTGCCAGCAGCTCGGGACAGCTGGAGACCCAGTACTTC. Its translation: CASSSGQLETQYF. The chain couples TRBV11-3 to TRBJ2-5, with TRBD1 matching over 7 bases. The CDR3 is made up of 13 amino acids. Germline-derived CDR1 and CDR2 are SGHNT and YENEEA. V lost 4 bases, J lost 5 bases, and 4 bases stayed unmatched.

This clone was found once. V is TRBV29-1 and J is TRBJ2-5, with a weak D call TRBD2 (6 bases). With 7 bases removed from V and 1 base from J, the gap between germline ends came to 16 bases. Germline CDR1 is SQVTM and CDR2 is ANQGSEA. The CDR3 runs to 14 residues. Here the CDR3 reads CSAGGVILQETQYF. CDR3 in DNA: TGCAGCGCCGGAGGGGTTATCCTCCAAGAGACCCAGTACTTC.

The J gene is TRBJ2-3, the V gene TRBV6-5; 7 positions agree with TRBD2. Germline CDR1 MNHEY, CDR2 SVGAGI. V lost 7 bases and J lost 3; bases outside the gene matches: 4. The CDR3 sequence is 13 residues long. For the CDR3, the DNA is TGTGCCAGCATTAAAGCGGGGACAGATACGCAGTATTTT. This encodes CASIKAGTDTQYF.